This TCR beta chain was captured by sequencing in a study of T cell responses to AZD1222 COVID-19 vaccine. Study in general: Both about-4-week and about-12-week second-dose recipients were combined.

The CDR3 loop spans 12 amino acids. The V gene's germline CDR1 is ENHRY and CDR2 SYGVKD. Trimming shortened V by 6 bases and J by 9 bases, and 14 bases separated the two germline ends. A remark on this clone: As yet, its antigen is unknown.

Study-wide findings and caveats: Only 6 or 7 individuals given AZD1222 were seropositive at baseline. Donors were largely white British and mainly female; clonal diversity was possibly underestimated. Sampled repertoires all dated from after the peak T cell response.

The assay was immunoSEQ multiplex PCR, and TCRdb's table has in-frame clones only and misses some. The table has about 96,000 clones, around 87% seen once. The input for sequencing was peripheral blood, taken on day 0 of AZD1222 vaccination. V is TRBV10-3 and J is TRBJ1-1; D perhaps matches TRBD1 (5 bases). The TCR sequence derives from an adult in good health. The CDR3: CAIRRDRLQAFF. The CDR3 bases are TGTGCCATCAGGAGGGACCGGCTCCAAGCTTTCTTT.